Following are 19 T cell receptor beta chains from one sample sequenced in a study of OX40 agonist ivuxolimab in advanced cancers. Libraries were prepared by immunoSEQ multiplex PCR; TCRdb keeps only in-frame clonotypes and omits some of them. The sample includes approximately 74,000 clones, around 91% of them seen just once. Sample: CD4+ or CD8+ T cells sorted from blood, taken in a trial of the OX40 agonist ivuxolimab. Every receptor here comes from an adult with an advanced solid tumor such as melanoma, head and neck, liver or kidney cancer.

The V and J genes are TRBV5-1 and TRBJ1-6; D not resolved. The CDR3 loop spans 14 amino acids. V was pared by 0 bases and J by 7 bases, with 8 bases between. Germline-derived CDR1 and CDR2 are SGHRS and YFSETQ. For the CDR3, the DNA is TGCGCCAGCAGCTTGGGCGGTGACAATTCACCCCTCCACTTT. Translation: CASSLGGDNSPLHF.

This sequence joins TRBV7-2 and TRBJ2-1, with 10 bases aligning to TRBD1. CDR3 length equals 16 residues. Germline V gene lookup returns CDR1 SGHTA and CDR2 FQGNSA. The V and J ends lost 5 bases and 7 bases, in that order; junction bases with no gene match: 11. CDR3 amino acids: CASSRVAGTGVNEQFF. DNA of the CDR3: TGTGCCAGCAGCAGGGTCGCCGGGACAGGGGTAAATGAGCAGTTCTTC.

This clone was detected only a few times. The V call is TRBV7-2, the J call TRBJ2-2; 10 bases are shared with TRBD2. This CDR3 is 13 amino acids long. The V gene end was trimmed by 6 bases and the J gene end by 6 bases; junction bases not matched to a gene: 1. Germline values: CDR1 SGHTA, CDR2 FQGNSA. CDR3 sequence (DNA): TGTGCCAGCAGACTAGCGGGATCCGGGGAGCTGTTTTTT. This translates into CASRLAGSGELFF.

The chain recombines TRBV5-6 with TRBJ2-1; D not resolved. The CDR3 contains 15 residues. V dropped 0 bases and J dropped 0 bases, with 7 bases sitting between them. Germline CDR1 and CDR2: SGHDT and YYEEEE. This CDR3 reads CASSLDESSYNEQFF. CDR3 sequence (DNA): TGTGCCAGCAGCTTGGACGAAAGCTCCTACAATGAGCAGTTCTTC.

This sequence joins TRBV15 and TRBJ2-1, with D maybe TRBD2 (5 bases). The V end was cut by 5 bases, the J end by 10 bases, with 12 bases between. From germline, CDR1 is LNHNV and CDR2 YYDKDF (reference sequence). CDR3 length: 12 amino acids. The CDR3 loop is CATSPRGGEQFF. Written as DNA, the CDR3 is TGTGCCACCAGCCCCCGTGGCGGGGAGCAGTTCTTC.

V gene TRBV4-3 combines with J gene TRBJ2-7; 8 nucleotides align to TRBD2. This CDR3 has 17 amino acids. V trimming: 4 bases; J trimming: 5 bases; junction bases outside the gene matches: 16. From germline, CDR1 is LGHNA and CDR2 YSLEER. The CDR3 sequence is CASSRGGGSAGDDEQYF. The CDR3 DNA reads as TGCGCCAGCAGCCGCGGGGGTGGGTCAGCGGGAGATGACGAGCAGTACTTC.

V and J are TRBV2 and TRBJ1-2; no definite D call. The V end lost 5 bases, the J end lost 0 bases, and 4 bases lay between the germline ends. The CDR3 runs 12 residues. The germline CDR1 and CDR2 sequences are SNHLY and FYNNEI. CDR3 nucleotide sequence: TGTGCCAGCAGTCTCACTAACTATGGCTACACCTTC. Amino acid sequence: CASSLTNYGYTF.

The rearrangement joins TRBV7-6 to TRBJ1-4; 7 bases agree with TRBD1. CDR1 SGHVS and CDR2 FNYEAQ come from the germline V gene. The V gene end was trimmed by 4 bases and the J gene end by 11 bases; junction bases not matched to a gene: 13. The CDR3 has 15 residues. CDR3 residues: CASSSRQGVKGKLFF. CDR3 in DNA: TGTGCCAGCAGCTCTCGACAGGGAGTGAAGGGGAAACTGTTTTTT.

This chain links TRBV2 with TRBJ1-4; TRBD1 might be the D (6 bases). Germline V CDR1 and CDR2: SNHLY, FYNNEI. CDR3 length equals 13 residues. Trimming removed 11 bases at V and 7 bases at J, with 17 bases between. The CDR3 protein is CAGNAQGFEKLFF. Here the CDR3 DNA reads TGTGCCGGGAATGCACAGGGATTTGAAAAACTGTTTTTT.

This clone was seen just once. The rearrangement links TRBV28 to TRBJ1-2; 9 nucleotides line up with TRBD1. In germline, CDR1 is MDHEN, CDR2 SYDVKM. The V gene end was trimmed by 6 bases and the J gene end by 8 bases; junction bases not matched to a gene: 7. The CDR3 sequence is 13 residues long. CDR3 sequence reads: CASRRTGGAGYTF. In DNA, the CDR3 is TGTGCCAGCAGACGAACAGGGGGCGCGGGCTACACCTTC.

V gene TRBV19 combines with J gene TRBJ1-4, with 7 bases lining up with TRBD1. Trimming cost V 4 bases and J 5 bases; bases outside gene matches: 7. The CDR3 covers 15 residues. Germline lookup yields CDR1 LNHDA and CDR2 SQIVND (reference sequence). The CDR3 bases are TGTGCCAGTAGTAGCCCGAGGGGGCTAAATGAAAAACTGTTTTTT. Its protein product is CASSSPRGLNEKLFF.

The rearrangement links TRBV5-6 to TRBJ2-7; D is ambiguous. There are 15 residues in the CDR3. The germline V gene has CDR1 SGHDT and CDR2 YYEEEE. V lost 4 bases and J 0 bases, leaving 14 bases between the germline ends. Written as DNA, the CDR3 is TGTGCCAGCAGCCCCAGAGTCACTGGCTCCTACGAGCAGTACTTC. Amino acid sequence: CASSPRVTGSYEQYF.

The chain employs TRBV5-1 and TRBJ2-4, with 10 positions matching TRBD2. This CDR3 is built from 19 residues. The V segment lost 1 base and the J segment 5 bases; nucleotides outside the gene matches: 15. CDR1 SGHRS and CDR2 YFSETQ come from the germline V gene. The CDR3 sequence is CASSLWGRAGGPIENIQYF. CDR3 sequence (DNA): TGCGCCAGCAGCTTGTGGGGGCGAGCGGGAGGGCCGATCGAAAACATTCAGTACTTC.

Written as DNA, the CDR3 is TGTGCCAGCAGCTTATTGGGGCACACTGAAGCTTTCTTT. Encoded protein: CASSLLGHTEAFF. J is TRBJ1-1 and V is TRBV7-2; perhaps TRBD1 as D (5 bases). The CDR3 runs 13 residues. Germline loops: CDR1 SGHTA, CDR2 FQGNSA. Trimming cost V 2 bases and J 3 bases, with 7 bases left between them.

In DNA form, the CDR3 reads TGTGCCAGTACTCCCTGGAACCGGGACAGGGTTTTCTTC. Its translation is CASTPWNRDRVFF. V is TRBV19 and J is TRBJ2-1; 9 positions match TRBD1. Per the germline V gene, CDR1 is LNHDA and CDR2 is SQIVND (reference sequence). J lost 16 bases, V lost 7 bases, and 14 bases had no gene match. This CDR3 region has 13 residues.

This chain links TRBV5-6 with TRBJ2-1; maybe TRBD1 (5 bases). The CDR3 covers 12 residues. The V end was cut by 1 base, the J end by 8 bases, with 7 bases between. Germline V CDR1 and CDR2: SGHDT, YYEEEE. CDR3 sequence reads: CASSLTGDEQFF. Here the CDR3 DNA reads TGTGCCAGCAGCTTGACAGGCGATGAGCAGTTCTTC.

The chain couples TRBV5-5 to TRBJ1-2; TRBD1 might be the D (6 bases). The V gene's germline CDR1 is SGHKS and CDR2 YYEKEE (reference sequence). CDR3 length equals 14 residues. V dropped 0 bases and J dropped 4 bases, with 10 bases sitting between them. CDR3 DNA sequence: TGTGCCAGCAGCTTGGAACAGGGAGGCTATGGCTACACCTTC. It is translated as CASSLEQGGYGYTF.

This chain joins TRBV6-1 and TRBJ2-2, with unresolved D. The CDR3 is 13 amino acids. Per germline, CDR1 MNHNS and CDR2 SASEGT. With 6 bases removed from V and 1 base from J, the gap between germline ends came to 6 bases. The CDR3 is CASSTQNTGELFF. The CDR3 DNA follows: TGTGCCAGCAGCACCCAGAACACCGGGGAGCTGTTTTTT.

The gene calls are TRBV11-3 and TRBJ2-2, with 11 bases that match TRBD1. In germline, CDR1 is SGHNT, CDR2 YENEEA. The CDR3 spans 17 residues. The ends lost 5 bases at V and 4 bases at J; junction bases unmatched: 9. The CDR3 DNA reads TGTGCCAGCAGCCCCAGTCGGACAGGGGGCATCACCGGGGAGCTGTTTTTT. It specifies CASSPSRTGGITGELFF.